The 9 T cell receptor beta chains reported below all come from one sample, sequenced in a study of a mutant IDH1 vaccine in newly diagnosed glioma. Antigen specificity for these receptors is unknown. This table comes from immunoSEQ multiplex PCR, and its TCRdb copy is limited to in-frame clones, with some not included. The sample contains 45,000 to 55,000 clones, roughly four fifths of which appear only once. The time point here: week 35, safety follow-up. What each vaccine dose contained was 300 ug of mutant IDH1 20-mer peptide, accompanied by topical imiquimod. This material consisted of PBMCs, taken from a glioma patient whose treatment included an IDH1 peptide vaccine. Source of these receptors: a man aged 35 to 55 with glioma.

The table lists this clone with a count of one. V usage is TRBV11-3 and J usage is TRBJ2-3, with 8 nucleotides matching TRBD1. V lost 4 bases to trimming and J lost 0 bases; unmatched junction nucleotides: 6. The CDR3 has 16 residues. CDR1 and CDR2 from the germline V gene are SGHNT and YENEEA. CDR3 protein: CASSWGQGASTDTQYF. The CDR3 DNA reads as TGTGCCAGCAGCTGGGGCCAGGGGGCGAGCACAGATACGCAGTATTTT. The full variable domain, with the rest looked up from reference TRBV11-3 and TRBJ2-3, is EAGVVQSPRYKIIEKKQPVAFWCNPISGHNTLYWYLQNLGQGPELLIRYENEEAVDDSQLPKDRFSAERLKGVDSTLKIQPAELGDSAVYLCASSWGQGASTDTQYFGPGTRLTVL.

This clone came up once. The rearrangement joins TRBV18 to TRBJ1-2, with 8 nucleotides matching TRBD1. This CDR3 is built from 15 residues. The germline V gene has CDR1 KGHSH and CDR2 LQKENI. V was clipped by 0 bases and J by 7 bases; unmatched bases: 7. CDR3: CASSPPTRGLSGYTF. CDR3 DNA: TGTGCCAGCTCACCACCGACCAGGGGGCTGTCTGGCTACACCTTC. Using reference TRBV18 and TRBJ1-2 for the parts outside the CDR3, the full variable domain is NAGVMQNPRHLVRRRGQEARLRCSPMKGHSHVYWYRQLPEEGLKFMVYLQKENIIDESGMPKERFSAEFPKEGPSILRIQQVVRGDSAAYFCASSPPTRGLSGYTFGSGTRLTVV.

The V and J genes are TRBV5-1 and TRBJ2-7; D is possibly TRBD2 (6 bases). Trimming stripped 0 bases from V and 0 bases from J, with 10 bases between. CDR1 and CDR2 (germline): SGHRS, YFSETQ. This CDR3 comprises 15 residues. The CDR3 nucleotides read TGCGCCAGCAGCTTGGGGGGACTCTACTCCTACGAGCAGTACTTC. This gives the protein CASSLGGLYSYEQYF. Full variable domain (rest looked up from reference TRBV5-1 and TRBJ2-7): KAGVTQTPRYLIKTRGQQVTLSCSPISGHRSVSWYQQTPGQGLQFLFEYFSETQRNKGNFPGRFSGRQFSNSRSEMNVSTLELGDSALYLCASSLGGLYSYEQYFGPGTRLTVT.

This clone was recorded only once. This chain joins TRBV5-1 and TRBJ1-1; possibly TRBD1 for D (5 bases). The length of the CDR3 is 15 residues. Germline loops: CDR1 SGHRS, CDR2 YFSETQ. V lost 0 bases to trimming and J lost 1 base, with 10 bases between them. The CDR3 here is CASSLGQQQNTEAFF. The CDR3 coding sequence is TGCGCCAGCAGCTTGGGACAGCAACAGAACACTGAAGCTTTCTTT. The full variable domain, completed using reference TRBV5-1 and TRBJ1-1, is KAGVTQTPRYLIKTRGQQVTLSCSPISGHRSVSWYQQTPGQGLQFLFEYFSETQRNKGNFPGRFSGRQFSNSRSEMNVSTLELGDSALYLCASSLGQQQNTEAFFGQGTRLTVV.

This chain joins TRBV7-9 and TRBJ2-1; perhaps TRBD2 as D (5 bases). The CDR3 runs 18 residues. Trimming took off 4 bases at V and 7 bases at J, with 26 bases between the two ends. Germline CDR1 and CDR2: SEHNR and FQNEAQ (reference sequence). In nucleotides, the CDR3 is TGTGCCAGCAGCTCTACTTTGCTAGAGGGAGTACGTTCGAATGAGCAGTTCTTC. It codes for CASSSTLLEGVRSNEQFF.

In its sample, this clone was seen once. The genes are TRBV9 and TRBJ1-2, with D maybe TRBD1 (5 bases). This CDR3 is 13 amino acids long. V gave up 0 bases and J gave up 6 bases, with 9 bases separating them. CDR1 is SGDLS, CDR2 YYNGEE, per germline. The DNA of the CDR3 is TGTGCCAGCAGCGTAGAGGGGCTCAATGGCTACACCTTC. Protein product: CASSVEGLNGYTF.

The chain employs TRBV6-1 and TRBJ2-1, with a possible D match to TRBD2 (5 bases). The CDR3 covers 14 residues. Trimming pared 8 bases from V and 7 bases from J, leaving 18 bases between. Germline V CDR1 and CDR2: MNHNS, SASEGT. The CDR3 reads CASSADLHLNEQFF. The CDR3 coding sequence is TGTGCCAGCTCAGCGGATTTACATCTGAATGAGCAGTTCTTC.

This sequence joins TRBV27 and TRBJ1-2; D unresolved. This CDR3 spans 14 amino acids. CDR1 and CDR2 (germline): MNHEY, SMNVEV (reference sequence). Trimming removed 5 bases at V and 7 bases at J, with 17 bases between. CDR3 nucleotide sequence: TGTGCCAGCAGTCCCCGTCTGGGCATGCGTGGCTACACCTTC. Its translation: CASSPRLGMRGYTF.

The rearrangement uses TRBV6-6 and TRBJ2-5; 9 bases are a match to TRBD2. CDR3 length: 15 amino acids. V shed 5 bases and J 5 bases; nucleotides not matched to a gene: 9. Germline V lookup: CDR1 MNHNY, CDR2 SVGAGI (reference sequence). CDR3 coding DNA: TGTGCCAGCAGTCGGTCTAGCGGGACTGGGGAGACCCAGTACTTC. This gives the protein CASSRSSGTGETQYF.